This is a list of T cell receptor beta chains from one sample in a study of cytomegalovirus exposure and HLA in healthy donors. Data came from immunoSEQ multiplex PCR; TCRdb stores just in-frame clones and leaves some out. The sample contains over 65,000 clones, around 75% of which appear only once. Sequenced material: PBMCs. These receptor sequences come from a middle-aged woman in good health and CMV-seropositive. Both conserved end residues are part of each CDR3. Each record gives: J gene, clone size, D gene, CDR3 length, V gene, CDR3 protein. A D gene is named only where the DNA matches it firmly. Size values are once, few and many counts, or a class for expanded clones, and some rows have none.

j_gene: TRBJ2-3; abundance: .; d_gene: .; len: 14; v_gene: TRBV9; CDR3aa: CASSVGASTDTQYF
j_gene: TRBJ2-7; abundance: .; d_gene: TRBD2; len: 14; v_gene: TRBV19; CDR3aa: CASSPGRGGAEQYF
j_gene: TRBJ2-7; abundance: .; d_gene: TRBD1; len: 16; v_gene: TRBV9; CDR3aa: CASSEGDRGPLYEQYF
j_gene: TRBJ2-1; abundance: .; d_gene: TRBD2; len: 15; v_gene: TRBV18; CDR3aa: CASSVTSGRLNEQFF
j_gene: TRBJ2-4; abundance: .; d_gene: TRBD1; len: 14; v_gene: TRBV2; CDR3aa: CASSVQGAGNIQYF
j_gene: TRBJ2-5; abundance: .; d_gene: .; len: 12; v_gene: TRBV6-1; CDR3aa: CASTNAGETQYF
j_gene: TRBJ1-5; abundance: .; d_gene: TRBD1; len: 16; v_gene: TRBV4-2; CDR3aa: CASSHAVGQQNQPQHF
j_gene: TRBJ1-6; abundance: .; d_gene: .; len: 16; v_gene: TRBV19; CDR3aa: CASSLAGSSYNSPLHF
j_gene: TRBJ2-3; abundance: .; d_gene: TRBD2; len: 16; v_gene: TRBV15; CDR3aa: CATSSGLAGDTDTQYF
j_gene: TRBJ2-5; abundance: .; d_gene: TRBD2; len: 16; v_gene: TRBV7-9; CDR3aa: CASSLRLAGRQETQYF
j_gene: TRBJ1-1; abundance: once; d_gene: .; len: 13; v_gene: TRBV29-1; CDR3aa: CSALLVGDTEAFF
j_gene: TRBJ2-2; abundance: .; d_gene: TRBD1; len: 17; v_gene: TRBV5-1; CDR3aa: CATPRFPGQGDTGELFF
j_gene: TRBJ1-6; abundance: few; d_gene: .; len: 16; v_gene: TRBV19; CDR3aa: CASSPGLLSYNSPLHF
j_gene: TRBJ1-1; abundance: medium-sized; d_gene: TRBD1; len: 16; v_gene: TRBV6-5; CDR3aa: CASSYLRGQGPGRAFF
j_gene: TRBJ2-5; abundance: .; d_gene: TRBD2; len: 20; v_gene: TRBV23-1; CDR3aa: CASSRRELAGAPGPGETQYF
j_gene: TRBJ2-5; abundance: .; d_gene: .; len: 13; v_gene: TRBV7-3; CDR3aa: CASSFGVGETQYF
j_gene: TRBJ2-3; abundance: .; d_gene: TRBD2; len: 16; v_gene: TRBV19; CDR3aa: CASSIRLAGRPDTQYF
j_gene: TRBJ1-3; abundance: few; d_gene: TRBD1; len: 15; v_gene: TRBV5-6; CDR3aa: CASSRVGQGGNTIYF
j_gene: TRBJ1-2; abundance: .; d_gene: .; len: 14; v_gene: TRBV30; CDR3aa: CAWSGANTNYGYTF
j_gene: TRBJ1-1; abundance: .; d_gene: TRBD1; len: 14; v_gene: TRBV5-5; CDR3aa: CASSGSQGLTEAFF
j_gene: TRBJ2-2; abundance: .; d_gene: TRBD2; len: 15; v_gene: TRBV6-5; CDR3aa: CASRSGLADTGELFF
j_gene: TRBJ2-1; abundance: .; d_gene: TRBD2; len: 17; v_gene: TRBV7-2; CDR3aa: CASSLGGSGSPYNEQFF
j_gene: TRBJ2-1; abundance: .; d_gene: .; len: 14; v_gene: TRBV7-2; CDR3aa: CASSLSRLINEQFF
j_gene: TRBJ1-2; abundance: .; d_gene: TRBD1; len: 13; v_gene: TRBV7-3; CDR3aa: CASSLRDRDGYTF
j_gene: TRBJ1-1; abundance: few; d_gene: .; len: 11; v_gene: TRBV7-9; CDR3aa: CASSPSWTVGF
j_gene: TRBJ2-3; abundance: .; d_gene: .; len: 16; v_gene: TRBV7-9; CDR3aa: CASSLAAGGRTDTQYF
j_gene: TRBJ1-2; abundance: .; d_gene: .; len: 14; v_gene: TRBV5-1; CDR3aa: CASSLDPGDYGYTF
j_gene: TRBJ2-2; abundance: .; d_gene: TRBD1; len: 16; v_gene: TRBV5-1; CDR3aa: CASSLGGQGLSGELFF
j_gene: TRBJ1-1; abundance: .; d_gene: .; len: 15; v_gene: TRBV14; CDR3aa: CASSQARMVSTEAFF
j_gene: TRBJ1-2; abundance: once; d_gene: TRBD1; len: 15; v_gene: TRBV7-9; CDR3aa: CASSPGQGAYYGYTF
j_gene: TRBJ1-2; abundance: .; d_gene: .; len: 15; v_gene: TRBV25-1; CDR3aa: CASSAAPGQIYGYTF
j_gene: TRBJ1-6; abundance: .; d_gene: TRBD1; len: 16; v_gene: TRBV7-2; CDR3aa: CASSRRQGALDSPLHF
j_gene: TRBJ1-5; abundance: .; d_gene: TRBD1; len: 16; v_gene: TRBV5-6; CDR3aa: CASSPGGVYSNQPQHF
j_gene: TRBJ1-1; abundance: .; d_gene: .; len: 17; v_gene: TRBV5-6; CDR3aa: CASSFKQGRVMNTEAFF
j_gene: TRBJ1-1; abundance: .; d_gene: .; len: 14; v_gene: TRBV7-6; CDR3aa: CASSLVAVNTEAFF
j_gene: TRBJ2-5; abundance: few; d_gene: .; len: 15; v_gene: TRBV28; CDR3aa: CASSLHSRLELSPYF
j_gene: TRBJ1-5; abundance: .; d_gene: TRBD1; len: 13; v_gene: TRBV18; CDR3aa: CASSGQGSQPQHF
j_gene: TRBJ1-5; abundance: .; d_gene: TRBD1; len: 13; v_gene: TRBV30; CDR3aa: CAWSPTGEGPQHF
j_gene: TRBJ2-6; abundance: .; d_gene: TRBD2; len: 19; v_gene: TRBV13; CDR3aa: CASSSPGLAGGPGANVLTF
j_gene: TRBJ2-3; abundance: .; d_gene: TRBD2; len: 15; v_gene: TRBV15; CDR3aa: CATSTAGDLGDTQYF
j_gene: TRBJ2-7; abundance: .; d_gene: TRBD2; len: 18; v_gene: TRBV15; CDR3aa: CATSKGALAGGIRYEQYF
j_gene: TRBJ2-1; abundance: .; d_gene: TRBD2; len: 14; v_gene: TRBV28; CDR3aa: CASSFWGGRAPQFF
j_gene: TRBJ1-4; abundance: .; d_gene: .; len: 15; v_gene: TRBV9; CDR3aa: CASSVGGTYNEKLFF
j_gene: TRBJ2-7; abundance: .; d_gene: TRBD2; len: 14; v_gene: TRBV7-9; CDR3aa: CASRGSGRGDEQYF